This T cell receptor (beta chain) derives from a study of PD-L1 blockade in urothelial cancer. Study overall: From 2014, patients received atezolizumab, given as 1,200 mg intravenously every 3 weeks. About 90% of the roughly 30 patients were men whose urothelial cancer was bladder-origin. Of prior chemotherapy regimens, patients had received between 0 and 3. General study points: Tumor-associated blood clones were expanded more by durable-benefit patients at 3 weeks.

As to time point: peripheral blood 6 weeks after treatment start. CDR3 length: 14 amino acids. The germline gives CDR1 SEHNR, CDR2 FQNEAQ (reference sequence). V shed 3 bases and J 9 bases; nucleotides not matched to a gene: 7. Generated by immunoSEQ multiplex PCR, the TCRdb table keeps only in-frame clones and is missing some. The sample records 65,000 to 85,000 clones, around 90% being singletons. Comments on this clone: The antigen remains unidentified.

The TCR comes from an elderly woman with urothelial cancer. Here the sequenced sample was PBMCs, taken around atezolizumab (anti-PD-L1) treatment. V usage is TRBV7-9 and J usage is TRBJ1-5; 8 bases align to TRBD1. CDR3 loop: CASSLQGAGWPQHF. The CDR3 DNA sequence: TGTGCCAGCAGCTTGCAGGGGGCAGGTTGGCCCCAGCATTTT.